This T cell receptor beta chain was obtained from a study of graft-versus-host responses after intestinal transplantation. Overall study context: Recipients uniformly received anti-thymocyte globulin induction, followed by tacrolimus and steroids for approximately 3 years.

In the case of this clone: Its specificity is unknown.

The protocol was immunoSEQ multiplex PCR, while the TCRdb copy is restricted to in-frame clones and leaves out a portion. The data hold 71,000 or so clones, with roughly 88% observed a single time. Study-wide points: Ileal or blood samples showed some GvH clones first, and such clones were also found in recipient marrow.

This CDR3 has 13 residues. CDR1 and CDR2 (germline): SGHAT, FQNNGV. Trimming pared 4 bases from V and 8 bases from J, leaving 12 bases between. Here the sequenced sample was unstimulated CD8+ T cells sorted from spleen or lymph node cells, taken before intestinal transplant. The sequence was collected from a human donor who received an intestinal transplant. The rearrangement links TRBV11-2 to TRBJ1-5; the D is unclear. Written as DNA, the CDR3 is TGTGCCAGCAGCTGGAGCTCCGGCAAGCCCCAGCATTTT. Residues: CASSWSSGKPQHF.